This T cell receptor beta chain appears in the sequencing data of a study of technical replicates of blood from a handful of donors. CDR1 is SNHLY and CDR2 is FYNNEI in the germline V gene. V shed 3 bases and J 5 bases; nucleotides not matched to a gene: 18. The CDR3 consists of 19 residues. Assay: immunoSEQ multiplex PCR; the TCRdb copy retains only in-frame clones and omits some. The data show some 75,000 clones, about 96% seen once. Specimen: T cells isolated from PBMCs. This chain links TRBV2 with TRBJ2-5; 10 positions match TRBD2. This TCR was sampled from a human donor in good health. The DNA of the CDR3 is TGTGCCAGCAGTGATGAGGGGGGCCCTGCTAGCGGGAGAAGGGAGACCCAGTACTTC. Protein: CASSDEGGPASGRRETQYF.